This T cell receptor (beta chain) was sequenced during a study of blood T cells in healthy people across ages. For the second PCR, which ran for roughly 6 to 12 cycles, a sample-barcoded 5' primer and a J-beta primer mix were used. From the 5' RACE reads, TCRdb called clonotypes with MiXCR, one entry per CDR3 protein. This table has 590,000 or so distinct CDR3 sequences, about 28% appearing once. There are 17 residues in the CDR3. The V gene lost 0 bases and the J gene lost 0 bases, with 12 bases spanning the gap. The germline V gene encodes CDR1 MNHEY and CDR2 SVGAGI. The receptor's source is a woman over 75 in good health. Sequencing was carried out using blood. This chain joins TRBV6-5 and TRBJ2-4; no clear D. This CDR3 reads CASSYSLTFLAKNIQYF. CDR3 nucleotides: TGTGCCAGCAGTTACTCGTTGACATTCCTAGCCAAAAACATTCAGTACTTC.